This T cell receptor (beta chain) was retrieved from a study of vaccination and CD4 T cells after COVID-19. About the study: Cells were stimulated with overlapping spike peptides from SARS-CoV-2, HCoV-NL63, HCoV-OC43 and HCoV-229E.

Comments on this clonotype: Antigen: not known.

Sequencing of the DNA from cultured CD4+ T cells was carried out with the Oncomine TCR Beta short-read assay. Researchers extracted genomic DNA from CD4+ T cells that had been cultured. One entry per CDR3 protein results from TCRdb running MiXCR on the PCR reads. The sample records about 6,300 distinct CDR3 sequences, around 34% being singletons. CDR3 length equals 16 residues. Germline values: CDR1 LNHDA, CDR2 SQIVND (reference sequence). V dropped 4 bases and J dropped 1 base, with 14 bases sitting between them. The treatment is: roughly 11-day PBMC culture with coronavirus spike peptide pools or control peptides (ViraFEST assay). The unexposed donor gave CD4+ T cells before the COVID-19 pandemic (2011-2018).

The sample consisted of CD4+ T cells from blood, cultured in vitro. The TCR originated in a human donor in good health. The chain links TRBV19 to TRBJ1-5, with unresolved D. CDR3 protein: CASSTVLVGSNQPQHF. The DNA of the CDR3 is TGTGCCAGTAGTACCGTGTTGGTTGGGAGCAATCAGCCCCAGCATTTT.